These 9 T cell receptor beta chains share one sample of origin, sequenced in a study of post-analysis software for immune sequencing data. Study results and limitations: Four or five TRBV segments occurring more often in patients than controls included TRBV5-6, TRBV5-1 and TRBV20-1.

The antigens for these receptors are not known. Included in the TCR beta cDNA libraries were unique molecular identifiers. TCRdb analysed the PCR reads with MiXCR anew, one entry per CDR3 protein. The sample contains about 540,000 distinct CDR3 sequences, approximately 34% of which appear only once. Sequenced: blood. Every receptor here comes from a girl younger than 18 with multiple sclerosis.

This clonotype appeared once. The J gene is TRBJ2-4, the V gene TRBV11-2; tentative D call: TRBD1 (5 bases). The CDR3 is made up of 16 amino acids. Trimming stripped 4 bases from V and 3 bases from J, with 16 bases between. Germline V lookup: CDR1 SGHAT, CDR2 FQNNGV. CDR3 DNA: TGTGCCAGCAGCTCTCGGGCCACGACAGTCAAAAACATTCAGTACTTC. Its translation is CASSSRATTVKNIQYF.

This sequence joins TRBV9 and TRBJ1-2; D ambiguous. In germline, CDR1 is SGDLS, CDR2 YYNGEE. The CDR3 is 16 residues long. Trimming stripped 0 bases from V and 2 bases from J, with 14 bases between. The DNA of the CDR3 is TGTGCCAGCAGCGTAGAGGAAGGACCCGGCAACTATGGCTACACCTTC. It encodes CASSVEEGPGNYGYTF.

The J gene is TRBJ1-2, the V gene TRBV2, with 10 bases lining up with TRBD1. In germline, CDR1 is SNHLY, CDR2 FYNNEI. CDR3 length equals 12 residues. V lost 8 bases to trimming and J lost 7 bases; unmatched junction nucleotides: 4. The CDR3, as DNA: TGTGCCAGCGTGGGACAGGGGATTGGCTACACCTTC. It codes for CASVGQGIGYTF. Full variable domain (outside the CDR3, taken from reference TRBV2 and TRBJ1-2): EPEVTQTPSHQVTQMGQEVILRCVPISNHLYFYWYRQILGQKVEFLVSFYNNEISEKSEIFDDQFSVERPDGSNFTLKIRSTKLEDSAMYFCASVGQGIGYTFGSGTRLTVV.

This clonotype was recorded a few times. The chain has TRBV6-5 and TRBJ2-5; 10 nucleotides line up with TRBD2. V gave up 6 bases and J gave up 1 base; unmatched junction bases: 5. Germline V gives CDR1 MNHEY, CDR2 SVGAGI. This CDR3 is built from 15 residues. CDR3 protein: CASSSTSGVQETQYF. Written as DNA, the CDR3 is TGTGCCAGCAGCTCTACTAGCGGGGTCCAAGAGACCCAGTACTTC.

In this sample, this clonotype turned up a few times. V usage is TRBV20-1 and J usage is TRBJ2-5, with D maybe TRBD2 (7 bases). CDR1 is DFQATT, CDR2 SNEGSKA, per germline (reference sequence). This CDR3 has 14 amino acids. The CDR3: CSARGAGDQETQYF. CDR3 sequence (DNA): TGCAGCGCACGGGGGGCGGGGGATCAAGAGACCCAGTACTTC.

The chain couples TRBV11-2 to TRBJ2-1, with 8 bases identical to TRBD2. The germline V gene encodes CDR1 SGHAT and CDR2 FQNNGV. Trimming at V came to 2 bases and at J to 0 bases, leaving 18 bases not matched to a gene. CDR3 size: 21 residues. This chain's CDR3 is CASSLPPEAGGIPSSYNEQFF. CDR3 DNA: TGTGCCAGCAGCTTACCCCCTGAGGCGGGGGGAATCCCGAGCTCCTACAATGAGCAGTTCTTC.

The rearrangement links TRBV10-3 to TRBJ1-4, with 8 bases identical to TRBD1. V lost 10 bases, J lost 8 bases, and 12 bases stayed unmatched. Germline V gene sequence: CDR1 ENHRY, CDR2 SYGVKD. This CDR3 is built from 14 residues. The CDR3 DNA reads TGTGCCACCGGACCGGGACAGGCGGAGGAAAAACTGTTTTTT. Its protein product is CATGPGQAEEKLFF.

This clonotype was recorded a few times. The V call is TRBV10-3, the J call TRBJ2-1, with TRBD2 matching over 8 bases. The germline V gene has CDR1 ENHRY and CDR2 SYGVKD. This CDR3 has 15 residues. Trimming at V came to 2 bases and at J to 7 bases, leaving 7 bases not matched to a gene. The chain's CDR3 is CAISEPGLGWNEQFF. The DNA of the CDR3 is TGTGCCATCAGTGAGCCGGGACTAGGGTGGAATGAGCAGTTCTTC.

In its sample, this clonotype was seen a few times. The chain carries TRBV7-9 and TRBJ2-5; D is unresolved. Germline CDR1 reads SEHNR; CDR2 reads FQNEAQ (reference sequence). V lost 5 bases to trimming and J lost 4 bases, with 17 bases between them. The CDR3 length is 15 residues. The CDR3 reads CASSLTTSVAETQYF. DNA for the CDR3: TGTGCCAGCAGCCTAACCACCTCTGTTGCAGAGACCCAGTACTTC.